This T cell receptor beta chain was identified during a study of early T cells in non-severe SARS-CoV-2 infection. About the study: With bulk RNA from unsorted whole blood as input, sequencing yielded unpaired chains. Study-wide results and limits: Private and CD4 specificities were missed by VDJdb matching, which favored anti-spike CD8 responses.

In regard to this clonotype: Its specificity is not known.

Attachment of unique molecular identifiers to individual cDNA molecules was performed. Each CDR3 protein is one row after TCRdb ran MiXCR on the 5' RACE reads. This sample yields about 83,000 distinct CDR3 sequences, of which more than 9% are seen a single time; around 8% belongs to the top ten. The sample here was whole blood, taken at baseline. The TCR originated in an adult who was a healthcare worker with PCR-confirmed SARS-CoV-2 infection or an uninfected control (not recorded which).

CDR3: CASSFTIGHEQYF. In DNA, the CDR3 is TGTGCCAGCAGCTTTACGATTGGGCACGAGCAGTACTTC. The V gene is TRBV7-8, the J gene TRBJ2-7, with unresolved D. V lost 3 bases and J 5 bases, leaving 11 bases between the germline ends. CDR1 SGHVS and CDR2 FQNEAQ come from the germline V gene. This CDR3 region has 13 residues.